Below are 20 T cell receptor beta chains sequenced from a single sample in a study of shared clonotypes between healthy human individuals (TCRdb year 2020). Receptors were amplified or captured by the immunoSEQ multiplex PCR assay. TCRdb retrieved this table from immuneACCESS and kept in-frame rearrangements only. Not all clones are present; in checked studies, unresolved V genes account for under half, and no reason is known for the remainder. A total of 650,000 to 750,000 clones appear in this sample, 60% to 80% of them only once. In total, the top ten clones hold 1.8% of the sample. The specimen was memory CD4+ T cells sorted from blood. The cell subset or site label on this specimen signifies: CD45RA-negative fraction. All receptors come from a woman aged 25 to 39 in good health.

This clone showed up just a few times. The chain combines TRBV5-1 with TRBJ2-5; either TRBD1 or TRBD2 may supply D (5 bases each). The CDR3 extends over 14 amino acids. CDR1 SGHRS and CDR2 YFSETQ come from the germline V gene. Trimming cost V 0 bases and J 1 base, with 7 bases left between them. The CDR3 protein is CASSLGGTQETQYF. The CDR3 DNA reads as TGCGCCAGCAGCTTGGGGGGGACCCAAGAGACCCAGTACTTC.

This clone has only a few counts. The chain joins TRBV28 to TRBJ2-7; no definite D call. This CDR3 contains 14 residues. Germline-derived CDR1 and CDR2 are MDHEN and SYDVKM. V dropped 2 bases and J dropped 3 bases, with 11 bases sitting between them. As DNA, the CDR3 is TGTGCCAGCAGTTTAAGTGGCGCCGGCTACGAGCAGTACTTC. It yields the protein CASSLSGAGYEQYF.

This chain links TRBV30 with TRBJ1-4; 9 bases fit TRBD1. J was trimmed by 7 bases and V by 8 bases; bases with no gene match: 5. The CDR3 covers 12 residues. CDR1 is GTSNPN, CDR2 SVGIG, per germline (reference sequence). CDR3 protein: CALGQGGEKLFF. The CDR3 DNA reads TGTGCCCTGGGACAGGGCGGTGAAAAACTGTTTTTT.

This chain links TRBV6-1 with TRBJ1-2; 8 positions agree with TRBD1. Germline V gene lookup returns CDR1 MNHNS and CDR2 SASEGT. This CDR3 has 13 amino acids. After removal of 6 bases from V and 4 bases from J, the junction contained 4 bases not matched to a gene. CDR3 region: CASRDRASYGYTF. CDR3 bases: TGTGCCAGCAGGGACAGGGCGAGCTATGGCTACACCTTC.

V and J are TRBV6-1 and TRBJ2-1, with 12 bases lining up with TRBD2. V trimming: 2 bases; J trimming: 7 bases; junction bases outside the gene matches: 6. In germline, CDR1 is MNHNS, CDR2 SASEGT. This CDR3 spans 16 amino acids. The CDR3 is CASSERLAGERNEQFF. DNA of the CDR3: TGTGCCAGCAGTGAAAGACTAGCGGGAGAAAGGAATGAGCAGTTCTTC.

V is TRBV9 and J is TRBJ2-3; D may correspond to TRBD1 or TRBD2 (5 bases each). CDR1 SGDLS and CDR2 YYNGEE come from the germline V gene. The CDR3 is made up of 14 amino acids. V lost 0 bases to trimming and J lost 6 bases, with 11 bases between them. CDR3 sequence: CASSVVGVEDTQYF. CDR3 nucleotide sequence: TGTGCCAGCAGCGTAGTGGGGGTAGAGGATACGCAGTATTTT.

The chain employs TRBV25-1 and TRBJ2-7; 10 bases line up with TRBD1. CDR1 and CDR2 (germline): MGHDK, SYGVNS. There are 15 residues in the CDR3. Unmatched junction bases numbered 9, after V lost 4 bases and J lost 6 bases. The CDR3 DNA follows: TGTGCCAGCAGTGCAACGACAGGGGGCGCCTCCGAGCAGTACTTC. Amino acid sequence: CASSATTGGASEQYF.

The V call is TRBV7-9, the J call TRBJ1-1; D uncertain. CDR1 and CDR2 from the germline V gene are SEHNR and FQNEAQ (reference sequence). CDR3 length: 14 residues. V lost 5 bases and J lost 3, with 13 bases in between. The CDR3 protein is CASSPSASHTEAFF. For the CDR3, the DNA is TGTGCCAGCAGCCCCTCAGCCAGCCACACTGAAGCTTTCTTT.

As concerns this clone: The same CDR3 arises from other DNA sequences in this sample as well. J is TRBJ2-1 and V is TRBV5-1, with D uncertain. Deletions cut 0 bases from V and 6 bases from J, with 1 base between. This CDR3 contains 11 residues. Germline loops: CDR1 SGHRS, CDR2 YFSETQ. CDR3 protein: CASSLGNEQFF. The CDR3 DNA reads TGCGCCAGCAGCTTGGGCAATGAGCAGTTCTTC.

The chain recombines TRBV27 with TRBJ2-7; D is possibly TRBD1 (5 bases). Germline-derived CDR1 and CDR2 are MNHEY and SMNVEV (reference sequence). V was trimmed by 5 bases and J by 6 bases, leaving 14 bases between them. This CDR3 has 13 residues. In DNA form, the CDR3 reads TGTGCCAGCAGTCTCCGACAGTTTAGCGAGCAGTACTTC. This encodes CASSLRQFSEQYF.

The J gene is TRBJ1-4, the V gene TRBV5-1; D unclear. CDR3 length: 14 amino acids. Trimming left V 4 bases short and J 8 bases short, with 15 bases between. Germline V gene sequence: CDR1 SGHRS, CDR2 YFSETQ. CDR3 nucleotides: TGCGCCAGCAGCCCTGGGGTTCGTGGGGAAAAACTGTTTTTT. Its protein product is CASSPGVRGEKLFF.

The V call is TRBV6-5, the J call TRBJ2-1; D possibly matches TRBD1 or TRBD2 (5 bases each). Per germline, CDR1 MNHEY and CDR2 SVGAGI. The ends were cut back, 4 bases at V and 15 bases at J, with 19 bases in the middle. There are 13 residues in the CDR3. As DNA, the CDR3 is TGTGCCAGCAGTTCCCACACTAGGGACGTTTGGTTCTTC. It codes for CASSSHTRDVWFF.

This clone was detected once. This chain joins TRBV5-1 and TRBJ2-7, with 11 positions matching TRBD2. Germline CDR1 is SGHRS and CDR2 is YFSETQ. This CDR3 region has 15 residues. The J segment lost 4 bases and the V segment lost 4 bases, leaving 7 bases of the junction unmatched. The CDR3 spells CASSDTSGSGYEQYF. CDR3 nucleotides: TGCGCCAGCAGCGACACTAGCGGGAGTGGGTACGAGCAGTACTTC.

This chain joins TRBV18 and TRBJ1-1; tentative D call: TRBD1 (5 bases). Trimming stripped 1 base from V and 4 bases from J, with 10 bases between. Germline lookup yields CDR1 KGHSH and CDR2 LQKENI. CDR3 length: 14 amino acids. DNA of the CDR3: TGTGCCAGCTCACCACTCGGGACCTCCACTGAAGCTTTCTTT. As protein: CASSPLGTSTEAFF.

The chain links TRBV6-5 to TRBJ2-7; 8 nucleotides agree with TRBD2. V gave up 6 bases and J gave up 4 bases; unmatched junction bases: 11. Germline CDR1 and CDR2: MNHEY and SVGAGI. The CDR3 extends over 15 amino acids. This CDR3 reads CASRNSGSEMYEQYF. For the CDR3, the DNA is TGTGCCAGCAGGAACAGCGGGAGTGAAATGTACGAGCAGTACTTC.

This chain links TRBV25-1 with TRBJ2-3; 9 bases agree with TRBD1. This CDR3 is 17 amino acids long. Germline V gives CDR1 MGHDK, CDR2 SYGVNS. V shed 2 bases and J 3 bases; nucleotides not matched to a gene: 9. Here the CDR3 reads CASSETGTGFRTDTQYF. The CDR3 DNA sequence: TGTGCCAGCAGTGAAACCGGGACAGGGTTTAGGACAGATACGCAGTATTTT.

This clone has a handful of counts. This chain uses TRBV19 with TRBJ2-7, with a tentative D call TRBD1 (5 bases). CDR1 LNHDA and CDR2 SQIVND come from the germline V gene (reference sequence). Trimming removed 3 bases at V and 1 base at J, with 13 bases between. This CDR3 is 15 amino acids long. CDR3 amino acids: CASSMMAGQSYEQYF. CDR3 coding DNA: TGTGCCAGTAGTATGATGGCAGGGCAATCCTACGAGCAGTACTTC. The full variable domain, its missing parts supplied by reference TRBV19 and TRBJ2-7, is DGGITQSPKYLFRKEGQNVTLSCEQNLNHDAMYWYRQDPGQGLRLIYYSQIVNDFQKGDIAEGYSVSREKKESFPLTVTSAQKNPTAFYLCASSMMAGQSYEQYFGPGTRLTVT.

The chain has TRBV7-9 and TRBJ2-7, with D possibly matching TRBD1 (6 bases). The CDR3 spans 15 residues. Germline loops: CDR1 SEHNR, CDR2 FQNEAQ (reference sequence). V was pared by 3 bases and J by 3 bases, with 15 bases between. This chain's CDR3 is CASSFRGRLYYEQYF. In DNA, the CDR3 is TGTGCCAGCAGCTTCAGGGGCAGGCTCTACTACGAGCAGTACTTC.

This clone was recorded once. CDR3 sequence reads: CASSFGDRDYNEQFF. In nucleotides, the CDR3 is TGTGCCAGCAGCTTCGGGGACAGGGACTACAATGAGCAGTTCTTC. The V call is TRBV5-8, the J call TRBJ2-1; 9 nucleotides line up with TRBD1. CDR1 SGHTS and CDR2 YDEGEE come from the germline V gene. This CDR3 has 15 residues. After removal of 2 bases from V and 3 bases from J, the junction contained 3 bases not matched to a gene.

This clone was observed a handful of times. Written as DNA, the CDR3 is TGCGCCAGCAGCCTAATCCCGGGACAGGCCAACACTGAAGCTTTCTTT. Its protein product is CASSLIPGQANTEAFF. The chain joins TRBV4-1 to TRBJ1-1, with 8 bases matching TRBD1. The germline CDR1 and CDR2 sequences are MGHRA and YSYEKL. The CDR3 consists of 16 residues. The V segment lost 4 bases and the J segment 2 bases; nucleotides outside the gene matches: 9.